Listed below are T cell receptor beta chains from one sample, sequenced in a study of a mutant IDH1 vaccine in newly diagnosed glioma. Measured with immunoSEQ multiplex PCR; TCRdb has only the in-frame clones, and not every one. The top ten hold roughly 3% of the sample, which has tens of thousands of clones, roughly four fifths seen once. No cognate antigen is known for these TCRs. The material sequenced was PBMCs, taken from a glioma patient whose treatment included an IDH1 peptide vaccine. The receptor set was obtained from a woman aged 50 to 60 with glioma. The CDR3 runs from the conserved cysteine through the conserved F or W. Each record gives: clone size, D gene, J gene, V gene, CDR3 protein, CDR3 DNA. The D gene is left open where the match is weak. Only part of the rows carry a size: once, few, many, or a class if the clone is expanded.

>-|-|TRBJ1-1|TRBV7-3
CASSREGNTEAFF
TGTGCCAGCAGCCGGGAGGGGAACACTGAAGCTTTCTTT
>-|-|TRBJ2-3|TRBV2
CASSGRQYTDTQYF
TGTGCCAGCAGTGGACGACAGTACACAGATACGCAGTATTTT
>-|-|TRBJ1-2|TRBV28
CASSLNYGYTF
TGTGCCAGCAGCCTTAACTATGGCTACACCTTC
>-|-|TRBJ2-7|TRBV13
CASSFFQENYEQYF
TGTGCCAGCAGCTTTTTCCAGGAGAACTACGAGCAGTACTTC
>-|TRBD1|TRBJ2-7|TRBV7-2
CASSLAGTGNEQYF
TGTGCCAGCAGCTTAGCCGGGACAGGGAACGAGCAGTACTTC
>-|-|TRBJ1-1|TRBV4-3
CASSQDPAPIEAFF
TGCGCCAGCAGCCAAGATCCCGCTCCCATCGAAGCTTTCTTT
>-|-|TRBJ1-1|TRBV6-4
CASSEFGENTEAFF
TGTGCCAGCAGTGAGTTTGGAGAAAACACTGAAGCTTTCTTT
>-|-|TRBJ2-1|TRBV19
CASSRGQAGYNEQFF
TGTGCCAGTAGTAGGGGGCAGGCAGGCTACAATGAGCAGTTCTTC
>-|-|TRBJ1-2|TRBV6-1
CASSELGAGYTF
TGTGCCAGCAGTGAACTAGGGGCTGGCTACACCTTC
>-|-|TRBJ2-5|TRBV6-1
CASSEGEETQYF
TGTGCCAGCAGTGAAGGGGAAGAGACCCAGTACTTC
>-|-|TRBJ1-1|TRBV5-1
CASSFGRGEAFF
TGCGCCAGCAGCTTTGGAAGGGGTGAAGCTTTCTTT
>-|TRBD1|TRBJ2-2|TRBV7-9
CASSSARTGNTGELFF
TGTGCCAGCAGCTCCGCTCGGACAGGAAACACCGGGGAGCTGTTTTTT
>few|TRBD1|TRBJ1-2|TRBV4-1
CASSQVGGTASAYTF
TGCGCCAGCAGCCAAGTAGGGGGGACAGCCTCGGCCTACACCTTC
>-|TRBD1|TRBJ1-5|TRBV2
CASKEGAGSSNQPQHF
TGTGCCAGCAAAGAGGGGGCGGGTTCGAGTAATCAGCCCCAGCATTTT
>once|-|TRBJ1-2|TRBV5-1
CASSLGTVGGGYTF
TGCGCCAGCAGCTTGGGGACGGTCGGGGGCGGCTACACCTTC
>-|-|TRBJ1-5|TRBV5-4
CASSLRQDFSNQPQHF
TGTGCCAGCAGCTTGCGACAGGACTTTAGCAATCAGCCCCAGCATTTT
>-|-|TRBJ1-1|TRBV19
CASSIGSRATEAFF
TGTGCCAGTAGTATCGGGAGCAGGGCCACTGAAGCTTTCTTT
>few|-|TRBJ1-1|TRBV11-3
CASSLGQNTEAFF
TGTGCCAGCAGCTTAGGACAGAACACTGAAGCTTTCTTT
>-|-|TRBJ2-1|TRBV5-1
CASSEGYNEQFF
TGCGCCAGCAGCGAGGGCTACAATGAGCAGTTCTTC
>-|-|TRBJ2-1|TRBV7-9
CAGEGVEQFF
TGTGCTGGAGAGGGGGTTGAGCAGTTCTTC
>-|TRBD1|TRBJ1-2|TRBV7-9
CASSSGTGNYGYTF
TGTGCCAGCAGCTCCGGGACAGGGAACTATGGCTACACCTTC
>-|-|TRBJ1-1|TRBV18
CASSPRENTEAFF
TGTGCCAGCTCTCCCAGGGAGAACACTGAAGCTTTCTTT
>-|-|TRBJ1-1|TRBV10-3
CAISESRVGGTEAFF
TGTGCCATCAGTGAGTCGAGGGTAGGGGGGACTGAAGCTTTCTTT
>-|-|TRBJ1-1|TRBV7-2
CASSSGGGTEAFF
TGTGCCAGCAGCTCCGGGGGGGGGACTGAAGCTTTCTTT
>once|-|TRBJ1-5|TRBV5-6
CASSRGGNQPQHF
TGTGCCAGCAGCCGAGGAGGAAATCAGCCCCAGCATTTT
>-|-|TRBJ2-7|TRBV7-2
CASSRREMQGYEQYF
TGTGCCAGCAGCCGCCGGGAGATGCAGGGGTACGAGCAGTACTTC
>-|TRBD1|TRBJ1-2|TRBV19
CASSLGTGLYGYTF
TGTGCCAGTAGTTTAGGGACAGGGCTCTATGGCTACACCTTC
>-|-|TRBJ1-2|TRBV2
CASSWGDNYGYTF
TGTGCCAGCAGTTGGGGAGACAACTATGGCTACACCTTC
>-|-|TRBJ1-1|TRBV6-4
CASGQNMNTEAFF
TGTGCCAGTGGACAGAATATGAACACTGAAGCTTTCTTT
>-|-|TRBJ2-3|TRBV27
CASSLVRAADTQYF
TGTGCCAGCAGCCTCGTCAGGGCCGCAGATACGCAGTATTTT
>-|TRBD2|TRBJ2-2|TRBV30
CAWRGGSGGELFF
TGTGCCTGGAGGGGGGGGAGCGGCGGGGAGCTGTTTTTT
>once|-|TRBJ1-5|TRBV6-5
CASRLDRTANQPQHF
TGTGCCAGCAGACTCGATCGGACAGCTAATCAGCCCCAGCATTTT
>-|-|TRBJ1-2|TRBV5-6
CASSPPTVNYGYTF
TGTGCCAGCAGCCCCCCGACAGTGAACTATGGCTACACCTTC
>-|TRBD1|TRBJ2-2|TRBV6-5
CASGPRDRGTGELFF
TGTGCCAGCGGCCCGAGGGACAGGGGGACCGGGGAGCTGTTTTTT
>-|-|TRBJ1-2|TRBV4-3
CASSQGEMGYGYTF
TGCGCCAGCAGCCAAGGGGAAATGGGCTATGGCTACACCTTC
>-|-|TRBJ1-1|TRBV11-3
CASSSKLLLFF
TGTGCCAGCAGCTCCAAGCTCCTGTTATTCTTT
>-|-|TRBJ2-2|TRBV9
CASSTTVLITGELFF
TGTGCCAGCAGCACTACTGTTTTGATCACCGGGGAGCTGTTTTTT
>-|TRBD1|TRBJ1-3|TRBV19
CASHRQGGRNTIYF
TGTGCCAGCCATAGACAGGGAGGGAGAAACACCATATATTTT
>-|-|TRBJ1-2|TRBV19
CASSIPGTYNYGYTF
TGTGCCAGTAGTATTCCCGGGACCTATAACTATGGCTACACCTTC
>-|-|TRBJ1-5|TRBV4-1
CASSQDGGLGNQPQHF
TGCGCCAGCAGCCAAGACGGGGGTTTGGGCAATCAGCCCCAGCATTTT
>-|TRBD1|TRBJ1-3|TRBV5-1
CASSSTGDGTIYF
TGCGCCAGCAGCTCCACAGGGGACGGCACCATATATTTT
>-|TRBD1|TRBJ1-6|TRBV19
CASSRYSTGPTDNSPLHF
TGTGCCAGTAGTAGGTATTCGACAGGGCCTACTGATAATTCACCCCTCCACTTT
>-|-|TRBJ1-4|TRBV28
CASSLDPSREKLFF
TGTGCCAGCAGTTTGGACCCATCCCGAGAAAAACTGTTTTTT
>few|-|TRBJ1-1|TRBV7-9
CASSFTLTSLNTEAFF
TGTGCCAGCAGCTTCACCTTAACCTCCTTGAACACTGAAGCTTTCTTT
>-|TRBD1|TRBJ1-1|TRBV5-1
CASSLEHRGISEAFF
TGCGCCAGCAGCTTGGAGCACAGGGGGATCTCTGAAGCTTTCTTT
>-|-|TRBJ1-6|TRBV5-1
CASSTAGGTSPLHF
TGCGCCAGCAGCACTGCTGGAGGGACCTCACCCCTCCACTTT
>-|-|TRBJ2-2|TRBV27
CASSLVLPGELFF
TGTGCCAGCAGTTTAGTTCTTCCCGGGGAGCTGTTTTTT
>-|TRBD2|TRBJ2-1|TRBV19
CASSILTSGGSGEQFF
TGTGCCAGTAGTATACTCACTAGCGGGGGGAGTGGTGAGCAGTTCTTC
>-|-|TRBJ2-1|TRBV9
CASSVGGPSYNEQFF
TGTGCCAGCAGCGTTGGAGGTCCCTCCTACAATGAGCAGTTCTTC
>-|-|TRBJ2-3|TRBV4-1
CASSQDRNTDTQYF
TGCGCCAGCAGCCAAGACCGAAACACAGATACGCAGTATTTT
>-|-|TRBJ2-6|TRBV19
CASSIEGGTGANVLTF
TGTGCCAGTAGTATAGAAGGAGGGACTGGGGCCAACGTCCTGACTTTC
>-|-|TRBJ1-6|TRBV5-1
CASSPEGPGNSPLHF
TGCGCCAGCAGCCCCGAGGGCCCAGGGAATTCACCCCTCCACTTT